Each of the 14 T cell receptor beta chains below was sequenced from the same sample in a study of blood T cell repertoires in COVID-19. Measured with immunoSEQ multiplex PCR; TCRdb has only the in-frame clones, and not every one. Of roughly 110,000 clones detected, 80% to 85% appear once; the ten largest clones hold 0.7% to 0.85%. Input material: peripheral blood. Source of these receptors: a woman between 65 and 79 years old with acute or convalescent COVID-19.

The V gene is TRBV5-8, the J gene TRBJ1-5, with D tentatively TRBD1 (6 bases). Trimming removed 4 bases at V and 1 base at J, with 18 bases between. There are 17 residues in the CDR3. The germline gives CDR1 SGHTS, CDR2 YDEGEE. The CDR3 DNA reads TGTGCCAGCAGCATGGGGGGTGCGGGGGCGAGCAATCAGCCCCAGCATTTT. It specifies CASSMGGAGASNQPQHF.

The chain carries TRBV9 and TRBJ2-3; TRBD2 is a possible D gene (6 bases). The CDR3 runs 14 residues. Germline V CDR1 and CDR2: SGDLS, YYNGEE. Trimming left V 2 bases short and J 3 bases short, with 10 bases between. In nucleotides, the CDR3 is TGTGCCAGCAGCGTGGAGGGAACTACAGATACGCAGTATTTT. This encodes CASSVEGTTDTQYF.

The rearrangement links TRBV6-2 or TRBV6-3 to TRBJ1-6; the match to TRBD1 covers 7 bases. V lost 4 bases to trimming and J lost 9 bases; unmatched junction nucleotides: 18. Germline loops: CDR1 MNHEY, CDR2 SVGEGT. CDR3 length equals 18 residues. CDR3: CASSSNPTGLGASSPLHF. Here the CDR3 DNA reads TGTGCCAGCAGTTCGAATCCGACAGGGTTAGGAGCTTCTTCACCCCTCCACTTT.

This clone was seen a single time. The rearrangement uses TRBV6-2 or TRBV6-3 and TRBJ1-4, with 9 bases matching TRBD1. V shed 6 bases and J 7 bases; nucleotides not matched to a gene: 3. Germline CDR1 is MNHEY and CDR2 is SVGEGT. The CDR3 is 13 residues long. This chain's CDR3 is CASSLTGGEKLFF. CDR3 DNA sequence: TGTGCCAGCAGCTTGACAGGGGGTGAAAAACTGTTTTTT.

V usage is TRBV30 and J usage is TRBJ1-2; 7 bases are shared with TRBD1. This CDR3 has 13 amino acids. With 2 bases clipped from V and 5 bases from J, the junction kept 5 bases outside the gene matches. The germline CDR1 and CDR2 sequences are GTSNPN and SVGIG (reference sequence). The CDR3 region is CAWSTQGYYGYTF. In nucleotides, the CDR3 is TGTGCCTGGAGTACACAGGGGTATTATGGCTACACCTTC.

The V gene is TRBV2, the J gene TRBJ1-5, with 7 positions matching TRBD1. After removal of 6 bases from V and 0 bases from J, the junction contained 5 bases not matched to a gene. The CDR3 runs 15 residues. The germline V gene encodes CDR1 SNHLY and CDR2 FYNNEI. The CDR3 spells CASSLGQASNQPQHF. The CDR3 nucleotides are TGTGCCAGCAGCCTAGGACAGGCTAGCAATCAGCCCCAGCATTTT.

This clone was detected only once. Here the CDR3 reads CASSQGLAGGTGELFF. The CDR3 DNA is TGCGCCAGCAGCCAAGGACTAGCGGGAGGAACCGGGGAGCTGTTTTTT. The chain couples TRBV4-1 to TRBJ2-2, with 13 bases lining up with TRBD2. The CDR3 has 16 amino acids. Germline-derived CDR1 and CDR2 are MGHRA and YSYEKL. V dropped 1 base and J dropped 5; count of bases not matched to a gene: 1.

CDR3 region: CASSYATGGGHSNQPQHF. CDR3 nucleotide sequence: TGTGCCAGCAGTTACGCAACCGGGGGGGGACATAGCAATCAGCCCCAGCATTTT. The chain employs TRBV6-2 or TRBV6-3 and TRBJ1-5; TRBD1 might be the D (6 bases). Germline V lookup: CDR1 MNHEY, CDR2 SVGEGT. This CDR3 region has 18 residues. Trimming removed 2 bases at V and 0 bases at J, with 17 bases between.

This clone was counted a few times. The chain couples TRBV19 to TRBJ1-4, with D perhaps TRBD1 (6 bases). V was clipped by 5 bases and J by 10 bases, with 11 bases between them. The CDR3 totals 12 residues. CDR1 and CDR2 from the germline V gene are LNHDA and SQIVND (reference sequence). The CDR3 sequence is CASSPDSGKLFF. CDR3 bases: TGTGCCAGTAGTCCGGACAGCGGAAAACTGTTTTTT.

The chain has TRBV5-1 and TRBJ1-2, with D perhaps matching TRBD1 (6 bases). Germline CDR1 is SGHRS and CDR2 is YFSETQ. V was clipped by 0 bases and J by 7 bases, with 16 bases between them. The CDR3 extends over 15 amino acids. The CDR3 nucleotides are TGCGCCAGCAGCTTGGAGGGTGACAGGATTGGTGGCTACACCTTC. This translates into CASSLEGDRIGGYTF.

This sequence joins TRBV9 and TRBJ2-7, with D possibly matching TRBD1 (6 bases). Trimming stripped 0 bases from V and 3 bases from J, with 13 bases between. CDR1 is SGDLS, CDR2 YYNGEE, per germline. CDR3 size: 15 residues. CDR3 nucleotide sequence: TGTGCCAGCAGCGTAGGCCCGGACAGCGACTACGAGCAGTACTTC. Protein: CASSVGPDSDYEQYF.

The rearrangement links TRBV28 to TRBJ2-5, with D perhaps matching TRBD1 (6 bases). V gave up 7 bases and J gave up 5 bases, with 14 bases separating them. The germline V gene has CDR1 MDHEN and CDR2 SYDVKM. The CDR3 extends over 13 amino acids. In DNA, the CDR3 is TGTGCCAGCACACCTCCAGGGGTCGAGACCCAGTACTTC. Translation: CASTPPGVETQYF.

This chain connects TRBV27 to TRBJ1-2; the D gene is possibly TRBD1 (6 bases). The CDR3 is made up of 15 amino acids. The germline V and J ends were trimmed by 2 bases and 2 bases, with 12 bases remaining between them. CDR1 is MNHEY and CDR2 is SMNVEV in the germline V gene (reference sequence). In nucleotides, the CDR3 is TGTGCCAGCAGTTTAGTCGGGCAGGGGAACTATGGCTACACCTTC. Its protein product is CASSLVGQGNYGYTF.

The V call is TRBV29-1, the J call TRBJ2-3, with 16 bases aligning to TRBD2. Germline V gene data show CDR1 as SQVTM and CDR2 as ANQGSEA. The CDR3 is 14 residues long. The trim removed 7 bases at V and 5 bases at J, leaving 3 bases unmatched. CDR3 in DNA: TGCAGCGCGGGACTAGCGGGGGGGAGAGATACGCAGTATTTT. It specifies CSAGLAGGRDTQYF.